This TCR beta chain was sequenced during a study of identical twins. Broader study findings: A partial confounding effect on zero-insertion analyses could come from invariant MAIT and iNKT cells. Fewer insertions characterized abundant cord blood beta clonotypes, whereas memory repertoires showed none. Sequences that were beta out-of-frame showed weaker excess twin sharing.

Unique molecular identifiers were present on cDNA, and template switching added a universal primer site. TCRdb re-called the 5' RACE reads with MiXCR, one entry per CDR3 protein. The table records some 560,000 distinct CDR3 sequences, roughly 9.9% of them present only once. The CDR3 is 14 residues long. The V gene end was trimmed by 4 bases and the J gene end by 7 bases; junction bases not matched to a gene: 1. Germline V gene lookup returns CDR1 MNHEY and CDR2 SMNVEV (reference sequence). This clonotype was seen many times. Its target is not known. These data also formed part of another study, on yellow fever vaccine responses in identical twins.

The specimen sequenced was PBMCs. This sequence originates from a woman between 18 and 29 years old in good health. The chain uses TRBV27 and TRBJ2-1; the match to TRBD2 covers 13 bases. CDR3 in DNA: TGTGCCAGCAGTTCGGGACTAGCGGGGAATGAGCAGTTCTTC. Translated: CASSSGLAGNEQFF.